The 3 T cell receptor beta chains below all came from one sample that was sequenced in a study of blood T cell repertoires in COVID-19. The data were produced by immunoSEQ multiplex PCR, yet TCRdb's version contains in-frame clones alone and is incomplete. Among 95,000 to 150,000 clones listed, around 83% were seen once. Sequenced input: PBMCs or T cells enriched from blood (not recorded which). These receptors originate from a woman under 40 who had recovered from COVID-19.

CDR3 amino acids: CASSESGSTEAFF. The CDR3 nucleotides read TGTGCCAGCAGTGAGTCAGGGTCTACTGAAGCTTTCTTT. The V call is TRBV2, the J call TRBJ1-1, with a possible D match to TRBD1 (5 bases). The germline V gene encodes CDR1 SNHLY and CDR2 FYNNEI. The CDR3 runs to 13 residues. V was trimmed by 3 bases and J by 5 bases, leaving 10 bases between them.

The genes are TRBV7-2 and TRBJ1-3; a possible D gene is TRBD1 (6 bases). Germline loops: CDR1 SGHTA, CDR2 FQGNSA. Between the trimmed V and J ends, which lost 6 bases and 3 bases, there was a span of 9 bases. The CDR3 contains 13 residues. The CDR3 loop reads CASRLGGGNTIYF. The CDR3 region has the DNA TGTGCCAGCAGACTAGGGGGTGGAAACACCATATATTTT.

This clone appeared once. The V and J genes are TRBV18 and TRBJ1-2; the match to TRBD1 covers 8 bases. The CDR3 length is 16 residues. The J segment lost 6 bases and the V segment lost 5 bases, leaving 14 bases of the junction unmatched. Per germline, CDR1 KGHSH and CDR2 LQKENI. Here the CDR3 DNA reads TGTGCCAGCTCAGAATACGGGACAGGTGGAAAGCATGGCTACACCTTC. Its translation is CASSEYGTGGKHGYTF.